This is a list of T cell receptor beta chains from one sample in a study of cytomegalovirus exposure and HLA in healthy donors. Here immunoSEQ multiplex PCR was the method, and the copy in TCRdb shows in-frame clones only, minus some. The sample contains approximately 190,000 clones, around 75% of which appear only once. The material sequenced was PBMCs. These receptors came from a middle-aged man in good health and CMV-seropositive. Each CDR3 is given with its conserved first and last residue. D genes are given only for firm matches. A row's size may be missing; if present it is once, few, many or a size class.

J | length | size | V | D | CDR3 | DNA
TRBJ2-3 | 16 | once | TRBV7-2 | TRBD2 | CASSLALAGFTDTQYF | TGTGCCAGCAGCTTAGCCCTAGCGGGGTTCACAGATACGCAGTATTTT
TRBJ1-2 | 14 | NA | TRBV19 | NA | CASRNVGGNYGYTF | TGTGCCAGTAGAAACGTTGGGGGGAACTATGGCTACACCTTC
TRBJ1-3 | 14 | NA | TRBV4-2 | NA | CASSQTGQGNTIYF | TGTGCCAGCAGCCAAACAGGGCAGGGGAACACCATATATTTT
TRBJ1-1 | 16 | NA | TRBV6-5 | NA | CASSFTGFGMNTEAFF | TGTGCCAGCAGTTTCACAGGGTTTGGCATGAACACTGAAGCTTTCTTT
TRBJ1-5 | 14 | NA | TRBV19 | NA | CASSQGRGGKPQHF | TGTGCCAGTAGTCAGGGCCGCGGGGGGAAGCCCCAGCATTTT
TRBJ2-3 | 15 | few | TRBV6-1 | NA | CASSETGSSQRAQYF | TGTGCCAGCAGTGAAACAGGCAGTTCCCAAAGGGCGCAGTATTTT
TRBJ2-7 | 14 | NA | TRBV5-4 | NA | CASSLTGSSYEQYF | TGTGCCAGCAGCTTGACAGGAAGCTCCTACGAGCAGTACTTC
TRBJ2-7 | 15 | NA | TRBV27 | TRBD2 | CASSLATSGVNEQYF | TGTGCCAGCAGTTTGGCGACTAGCGGGGTTAACGAGCAGTACTTC
TRBJ1-5 | 17 | NA | TRBV4-1 | TRBD1 | CASSQPAGQADNQPQHF | TGCGCCAGCAGCCAGCCAGCGGGACAGGCGGATAATCAGCCCCAGCATTTT
TRBJ2-7 | 16 | NA | TRBV6-5 | NA | CASSYSGIGSSYEQYF | TGTGCCAGCAGTTACTCAGGGATAGGGAGTTCCTACGAGCAGTACTTC
TRBJ1-3 | 15 | few | TRBV5-6 | NA | CASSLDRTHGNTIYF | TGTGCCAGCAGCTTGGACCGGACACACGGAAACACCATATATTTT
TRBJ2-7 | 13 | NA | TRBV11-3 | NA | CASSPDSTYEQYF | TGTGCCAGCAGCCCGGACAGCACCTACGAGCAGTACTTC
TRBJ2-7 | 13 | NA | TRBV7-9 | NA | CASSPGFSYEQYF | TGTGCCAGCAGCCCAGGGTTTTCCTACGAGCAGTACTTC
TRBJ1-2 | 15 | NA | TRBV7-8 | TRBD1 | CASSQGAERPLSYTF | TGTGCCAGCAGCCAGGGGGCCGAGAGGCCTTTGAGCTACACCTTC
TRBJ2-7 | 15 | NA | TRBV6-5 | TRBD1 | CASSYHGTGTYEQYF | TGTGCCAGCAGTTACCACGGGACAGGCACCTACGAGCAGTACTTC
TRBJ2-5 | 13 | NA | TRBV9 | NA | CASSVRGQETQYF | TGTGCCAGCAGTGTAAGGGGGCAAGAGACCCAGTACTTC
TRBJ1-3 | 16 | NA | TRBV19 | TRBD1 | CASGDRGRNTGNTIYF | TGTGCCAGTGGTGACAGGGGGCGAAACACTGGAAACACCATATATTTT
TRBJ2-1 | 15 | NA | TRBV7-2 | NA | CASSLQTSSPFEQFF | TGTGCCAGCAGCCTCCAAACTAGTAGCCCCTTTGAGCAGTTCTTC
TRBJ2-1 | 16 | NA | TRBV4-1 | TRBD1 | CASSQLRDRGHNEQFF | TGCGCCAGCAGCCAACTCCGGGACAGGGGTCACAATGAGCAGTTCTTC
TRBJ1-2 | 14 | NA | TRBV2 | TRBD1 | CASSEQAGQGGYTF | TGTGCCAGCAGTGAACAGGCGGGACAGGGTGGCTACACCTTC
TRBJ2-7 | 13 | NA | TRBV27 | NA | CASSPPGAIEQYF | TGTGCCAGCAGCCCCCCAGGGGCCATCGAGCAGTACTTC
TRBJ2-3 | 17 | NA | TRBV19 | TRBD2 | CASSPSGGSISTDTQYF | TGTGCCAGTAGTCCAAGCGGGGGATCTATTAGCACAGATACGCAGTATTTT